This T cell receptor beta chain derives from a study of T cell repertoires in cytomegalovirus infection. Looking at the study overall: Indicated by public TCR beta signatures were CMV infection and matching HLA type.

The junction had 4 bases not matched to a gene; V was cut back by 0 bases and J by 6 bases. The CDR3 spans 14 residues. The germline V gene has CDR1 DFQATT and CDR2 SNEGSKA (reference sequence). Study-level findings and limits: There were HLA-C-restricted CMV-specific TCR beta clonotypes dominating the ex vivo response. Carriers of CMV plus the relevant HLA were identified by cumulative public TCR beta family frequency.

TCRdb re-called the reads with MiXCR, one entry per CDR3 protein. The sample contains 150,000 to 200,000 distinct CDR3 sequences, 14% of which appear only once. As to this clonotype: No antigen is known for it.

The sample taken for sequencing was PBMCs. This receptor was obtained from a human donor in good health (CMV status not recorded). Some clones in this sample may be carry-over from other donors' samples. The rearrangement uses TRBV20-1 and TRBJ1-5, with 8 positions matching TRBD1. The CDR3 DNA is TGCAGTGCTAGAGATCCCACAGGGGGTCAGCCCCAGCATTTT. Translated, it gives CSARDPTGGQPQHF.